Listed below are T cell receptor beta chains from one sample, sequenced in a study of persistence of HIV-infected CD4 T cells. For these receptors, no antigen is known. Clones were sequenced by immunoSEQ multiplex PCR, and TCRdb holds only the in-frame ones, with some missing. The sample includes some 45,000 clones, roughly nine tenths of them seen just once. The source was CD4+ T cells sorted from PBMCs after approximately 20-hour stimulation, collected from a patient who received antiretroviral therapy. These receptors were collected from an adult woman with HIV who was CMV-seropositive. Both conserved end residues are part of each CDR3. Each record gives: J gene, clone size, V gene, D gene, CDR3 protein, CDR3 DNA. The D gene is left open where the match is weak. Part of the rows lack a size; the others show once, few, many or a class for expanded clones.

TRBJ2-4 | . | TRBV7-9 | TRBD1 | CASSRIQGKNIQYF | TGTGCCAGCAGCCGCATACAGGGGAAAAACATTCAGTACTTC
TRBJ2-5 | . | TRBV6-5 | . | CASTRGMETQYF | TGTGCCAGCACCAGGGGAATGGAGACCCAGTACTTC
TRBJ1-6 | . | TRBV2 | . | CASSERIFLHF | TGTGCCAGCAGTGAGCGGATATTCCTCCACTTT
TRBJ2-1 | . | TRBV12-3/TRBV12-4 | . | CASSIRGNNEQFF | TGTGCCAGCAGTATAAGGGGTAACAATGAGCAGTTCTTC
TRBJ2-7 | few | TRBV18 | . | CASSPRADEQYF | TGTGCCAGCTCACCCAGGGCAGACGAGCAGTACTTC
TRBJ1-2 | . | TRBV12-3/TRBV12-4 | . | CASSLFRNGYTF | TGTGCCAGCAGTTTGTTCCGAAATGGCTACACCTTC
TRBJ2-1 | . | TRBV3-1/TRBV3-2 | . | CASSPGPLYNEQFF | TGTGCCAGCAGCCCGGGGCCGTTATACAATGAGCAGTTCTTC
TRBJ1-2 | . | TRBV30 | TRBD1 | CAWLEQGAGGYTF | TGTGCCTGGCTGGAACAGGGGGCTGGGGGCTACACCTTC
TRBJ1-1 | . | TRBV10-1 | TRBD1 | CASSRAGGADPEAFF | TGCGCCAGCAGTAGGGCAGGGGGCGCTGACCCTGAAGCTTTCTTT
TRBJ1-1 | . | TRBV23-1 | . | CASSHHRENTEAFF | TGCGCCAGCAGTCACCACCGGGAGAACACTGAAGCTTTCTTT
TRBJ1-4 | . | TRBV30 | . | CACTGSTNEKLFF | TGTGCCTGCACCGGGTCCACTAATGAAAAACTGTTTTTT